The 24 T cell receptor beta chains below all came from one sample that was sequenced in a study of T cells in Graves' hyperthyroidism and ophthalmopathy. The source material, RNA transcripts, was used to amplify TCR beta CDR3 regions. Initially, a first-round RT-PCR of the TCR CDR3 employed the HTBI primer set. TCRdb recomputed calls from the multiplex PCR reads with MiXCR, one row per CDR3 protein. The sample has about 710,000 distinct CDR3 sequences, over 15% seen once; the top ten hold approximately 8.4%. Sequencing input: blood. The receptors were sampled from a man aged 18 to 30 with Graves' hyperthyroidism.

This clonotype was counted at least ten times. The J gene is TRBJ1-1, the V gene TRBV28; TRBD1 agrees at 7 bases. Germline-derived CDR1 and CDR2 are MDHEN and SYDVKM. With 4 bases clipped from V and 3 bases from J, the junction kept 8 bases outside the gene matches. The CDR3 contains 15 residues. CDR3 nucleotide sequence: TGTGCCAGCAGTTCGACAGGGAGGGGGGACACTGAAGCTTTCTTT. Amino acids: CASSSTGRGDTEAFF. Supplemented by reference TRBV28 and TRBJ1-1, the full variable domain reads DVKVTQSSRYLVKRTGEKVFLECVQDMDHENMFWYRQDPGLGLRLIYFSYDVKMKEKGDIPEGYSVSREKKERFSLILESASTNQTSMYLCASSSTGRGDTEAFFGQGTRLTVV.

This chain joins TRBV20-1 and TRBJ1-5; 10 bases agree with TRBD1. Germline values: CDR1 DFQATT, CDR2 SNEGSKA (reference sequence). This CDR3 is built from 16 residues. J gave up 6 bases and V 2 bases, and 10 bases lay outside the gene matches. The CDR3 bases are TGCAGTGCTAGAATCCGGGACAGGGGAGGCGGTCAGCCCCAGCATTTT. Encoded protein: CSARIRDRGGGQPQHF.

The chain employs TRBV20-1 and TRBJ1-3; 8 bases map to TRBD1. The V segment lost 5 bases and the J segment 4 bases; nucleotides outside the gene matches: 7. CDR3 length: 14 residues. The germline CDR1 and CDR2 sequences are DFQATT and SNEGSKA (reference sequence). CDR3 sequence: CSALPGQGGNTIYF. CDR3 bases: TGCAGTGCTCTCCCTGGACAGGGCGGAAACACCATATATTTT.

In this sample, this clonotype turned up many times. The chain couples TRBV12-3 or TRBV12-4 to TRBJ1-1; TRBD1 matches 7 bases. The CDR3 extends over 15 amino acids. J lost 5 bases, V lost 5 bases, and 11 bases had no gene match. The DNA of the CDR3 is TGTGCCAGCAGTCCTTACAGGGGAGAGGGGACTGAAGCTTTCTTT. It translates to CASSPYRGEGTEAFF.

In this sample, this clonotype turned up a few times. The V call is TRBV20-1, the J call TRBJ2-4, with TRBD2 identical over 7 bases. Germline loops: CDR1 DFQATT, CDR2 SNEGSKA (reference sequence). The V and J ends lost 1 base and 8 bases, in that order; junction bases with no gene match: 14. The length of the CDR3 is 16 residues. The CDR3 region has the DNA TGCAGTGCTAGAGTCTTTCGCACGGGGGGATTGGACATTCAGTACTTC. This sequence encodes CSARVFRTGGLDIQYF.

This chain uses TRBV6-6 with TRBJ2-1; no firm D call. Germline V gene sequence: CDR1 MNHNY, CDR2 SVGAGI (reference sequence). V dropped 0 bases and J dropped 4 bases, with 7 bases sitting between them. The CDR3 consists of 14 residues. The CDR3 DNA follows: TGTGCCAGCAGTTACTCGGCAGTTTACAATGAGCAGTTCTTC. Amino acid sequence: CASSYSAVYNEQFF.

This clonotype was picked up a small number of times. The chain recombines TRBV10-3 with TRBJ1-1; perhaps TRBD1 as D (5 bases). This CDR3 is 13 amino acids long. Trimming removed 10 bases from V and 1 base from J, with 13 bases in between. CDR1 and CDR2 (germline): ENHRY, SYGVKD. In nucleotides, the CDR3 is TGTGCCACCACCGGGGCGAAGAACACTGAAGCTTTCTTT. Its translation: CATTGAKNTEAFF.

This clonotype was observed a handful of times. V usage is TRBV19 and J usage is TRBJ2-3; 14 nucleotides align to TRBD2. V lost 4 bases to trimming and J lost 3 bases; unmatched junction nucleotides: 9. Germline V gene data show CDR1 as LNHDA and CDR2 as SQIVND (reference sequence). The CDR3 runs to 18 residues. The CDR3 DNA sequence: TGTGCCAGTAGTACCCTAGGACTAGCGGGAGGAGGGACAGATACGCAGTATTTT. This codes for CASSTLGLAGGGTDTQYF.

This clonotype was observed many times. The genes are TRBV12-3 or TRBV12-4 and TRBJ1-5; 9 nucleotides align to TRBD1. This CDR3 comprises 15 residues. The junction had 5 bases not matched to a gene; V was cut back by 4 bases and J by 4 bases. This CDR3 is CASSWTGERNQPQHF. CDR3 nucleotides: TGTGCCAGCAGTTGGACAGGGGAACGGAATCAGCCCCAGCATTTT.

The V call is TRBV5-1, the J call TRBJ2-1; a possible D gene is TRBD1 (6 bases). CDR3 length equals 14 residues. Germline V lookup: CDR1 SGHRS, CDR2 YFSETQ. V lost 2 bases and J lost 7, with 13 bases in between. CDR3 sequence reads: CASSFRGLGNEQFF. The CDR3 DNA is TGCGCCAGCAGCTTTAGGGGGTTGGGGAATGAGCAGTTCTTC.

This clonotype was picked up a small number of times. The V call is TRBV18, the J call TRBJ2-7; TRBD2 is a possible D gene (6 bases). Germline CDR1 KGHSH, CDR2 LQKENI. V was shortened by 4 bases and J by 2 bases, with 18 bases between the two germline ends. This CDR3 comprises 16 residues. CDR3 in DNA: TGTGCCAGCTCACGAACCCCCGGGACGGGAGCCTACGAGCAGTACTTC. This codes for CASSRTPGTGAYEQYF.

This clonotype was observed a few times. The rearrangement links TRBV7-9 to TRBJ2-1; 8 positions agree with TRBD1. CDR3 length: 15 amino acids. The V and J ends lost 1 base and 9 bases, in that order; junction bases with no gene match: 8. The germline V gene has CDR1 SEHNR and CDR2 FQNEAQ (reference sequence). The CDR3 is CASSLVTGGFREQFF. The CDR3 DNA sequence: TGTGCCAGCAGCTTAGTTACAGGGGGGTTTCGTGAGCAGTTCTTC. Supplemented by reference TRBV7-9 and TRBJ2-1, the full variable domain reads DTGVSQNPRHKITKRGQNVTFRCDPISEHNRLYWYRQTLGQGPEFLTYFQNEAQLEKSRLLSDRFSAERPKGSFSTLEIQRTEQGDSAMYLCASSLVTGGFREQFFGPGTRLTVL.

This clonotype was found a few times. The V gene is TRBV7-9, the J gene TRBJ2-7, with a tentative D call TRBD1 (6 bases). Germline V CDR1 and CDR2: SEHNR, FQNEAQ (reference sequence). The CDR3 is made up of 14 amino acids. V lost 2 bases, J lost 3 bases, and 11 bases lay in between. The DNA of the CDR3 is TGTGCCAGCAGCTTAACAGGGAAGAGCTACGAGCAGTACTTC. It codes for CASSLTGKSYEQYF.

This clonotype was seen at least ten times. The J gene is TRBJ2-7, the V gene TRBV20-1, with no clear D. Germline loops: CDR1 DFQATT, CDR2 SNEGSKA (reference sequence). The ends were cut back, 6 bases at V and 0 bases at J, with 9 bases in the middle. The CDR3 spans 12 residues. The chain's CDR3 is CSAVSTSYEQYF. CDR3 coding DNA: TGCAGTGCGGTATCGACCTCCTACGAGCAGTACTTC.

This clonotype was counted many times. This chain links TRBV24-1 with TRBJ1-2; D gene uncertain. The length of the CDR3 is 14 residues. V lost 3 bases, J lost 2 bases, and 9 bases lay in between. In germline, CDR1 is KGHDR, CDR2 SFDVKD. The CDR3 loop reads CATSDGRLNYGYTF. CDR3 coding DNA: TGTGCCACCAGTGATGGACGGCTCAACTATGGCTACACCTTC.

This clonotype was seen more than once but under ten times. The J gene is TRBJ2-7, the V gene TRBV7-3, with D maybe TRBD1 (6 bases). The CDR3 has 16 amino acids. Trimming pared 5 bases from V and 3 bases from J, leaving 20 bases between. Germline V lookup: CDR1 SGHTA, CDR2 FQGTGA. The CDR3 region has the DNA TGTGCCAGCAGCCGACCCGGACAGTACAGACTCTACGAGCAGTACTTC. It is translated as CASSRPGQYRLYEQYF. Based on the CDR3 plus reference TRBV7-3 and TRBJ2-7, the full variable domain is GAGVSQTPSNKVTEKGKYVELRCDPISGHTALYWYRQSLGQGPEFLIYFQGTGAADDSGLPNDRFFAVRPEGSVSTLKIQRTERGDSAVYLCASSRPGQYRLYEQYFGPGTRLTVT.

This clonotype was seen many times. The CDR3 bases are TGTGCCAGCAGCCCCAACCGGGTTATGAACACTGAAGCTTTCTTT. Translated, it gives CASSPNRVMNTEAFF. This chain joins TRBV7-2 and TRBJ1-1; D is uncertain. This CDR3 is 15 amino acids long. Germline V gene data show CDR1 as SGHTA and CDR2 as FQGNSA. V was pared by 5 bases and J by 0 bases, with 13 bases between.

This clonotype was recorded at least ten times. This CDR3 is CSAVPLGRVEYEQYF. CDR3 in DNA: TGCAGTGCTGTCCCCCTGGGTAGGGTAGAGTACGAGCAGTACTTC. This rearrangement joins TRBV20-1 to TRBJ2-7; no clear D. V lost 5 bases and J lost 4, with 21 bases in between. This CDR3 comprises 15 residues. Germline loops: CDR1 DFQATT, CDR2 SNEGSKA (reference sequence).

The V and J genes are TRBV20-1 and TRBJ2-1, with D unclear. Trimming cost V 6 bases and J 7 bases, with 10 bases left between them. CDR3 size: 11 residues. Germline V CDR1 and CDR2: DFQATT, SNEGSKA (reference sequence). The CDR3 bases are TGCAGTGCCCCGGTTGGAAATGAGCAGTTCTTC. Translated, it gives CSAPVGNEQFF.

This clonotype was counted many times. This sequence joins TRBV20-1 and TRBJ1-1; D ambiguous. The CDR3 has 14 amino acids. Trimming took 0 bases from V and 9 from J, leaving 17 bases between them. The germline V gene has CDR1 DFQATT and CDR2 SNEGSKA (reference sequence). CDR3 sequence (DNA): TGCAGTGCTAGAGATAATCAACCGACCACAAAAGCTTTCTTT. Amino acids: CSARDNQPTTKAFF.

The sample holds many counts of this clonotype. J is TRBJ2-1 and V is TRBV28; D gene ambiguous. The V gene's germline CDR1 is MDHEN and CDR2 SYDVKM. This CDR3 region has 13 residues. V was shortened by 2 bases and J by 6 bases, with 8 bases between the two germline ends. CDR3 amino acids: CASSLPGRNEQFF. Here the CDR3 DNA reads TGTGCCAGCAGTTTACCTGGACGCAATGAGCAGTTCTTC.

This clonotype was recorded a few times. The J gene is TRBJ2-3, the V gene TRBV5-1; weak D call: TRBD2 (6 bases). There are 13 residues in the CDR3. Germline V gene sequence: CDR1 SGHRS, CDR2 YFSETQ. The V end lost 4 bases, the J end lost 3 bases, and 9 bases lay between the germline ends. The CDR3 nucleotides are TGCGCCAGCAGCAACGGGGGTACAGATACGCAGTATTTT. It codes for CASSNGGTDTQYF.

This clonotype was counted a few times. V and J are TRBV2 and TRBJ2-5; 10 positions match TRBD1. V shed 6 bases and J 2 bases; nucleotides not matched to a gene: 12. In germline, CDR1 is SNHLY, CDR2 FYNNEI. The CDR3 sequence is 17 residues long. CDR3 bases: TGTGCCAGCAGCCTAAGACAGGGGGCCAGTGGGCAAGAGACCCAGTACTTC. Translated, it gives CASSLRQGASGQETQYF.

The chain joins TRBV6-2 or TRBV6-3 to TRBJ1-2, with a possible D match to TRBD1 (6 bases). The CDR3 runs to 15 residues. Germline V gene sequence: CDR1 MNHEY, CDR2 SVGEGT. Deletions cut 6 bases from V and 2 bases from J, with 16 bases between. CDR3 loop: CASSQHPTGNYGYTF. CDR3 nucleotide sequence: TGTGCCAGCAGCCAACATCCTACAGGGAACTATGGCTACACCTTC.